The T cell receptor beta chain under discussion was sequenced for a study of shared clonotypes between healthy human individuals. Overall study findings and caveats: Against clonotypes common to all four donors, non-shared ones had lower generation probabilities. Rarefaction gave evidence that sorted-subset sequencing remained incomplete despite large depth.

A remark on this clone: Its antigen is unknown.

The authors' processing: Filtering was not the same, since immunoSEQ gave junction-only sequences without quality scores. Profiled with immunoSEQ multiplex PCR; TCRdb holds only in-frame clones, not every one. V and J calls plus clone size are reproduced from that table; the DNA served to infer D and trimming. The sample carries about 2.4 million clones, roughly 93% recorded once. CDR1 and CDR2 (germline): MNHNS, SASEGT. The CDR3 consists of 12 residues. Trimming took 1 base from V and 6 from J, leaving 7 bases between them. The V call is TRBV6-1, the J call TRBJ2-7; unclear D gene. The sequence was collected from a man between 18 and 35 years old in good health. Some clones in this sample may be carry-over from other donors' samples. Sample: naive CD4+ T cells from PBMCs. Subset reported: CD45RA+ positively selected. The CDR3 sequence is CASSEGSSEQYF. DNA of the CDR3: TGTGCCAGCAGTGAAGGTTCTAGCGAGCAGTACTTC.